This T cell receptor (beta chain) derives from a study of T cell clonotyping in hematopoietic cell transplantation. Study-wide findings and caveats: Few recipient clonotypes overlapped donors; over 97% were de novo at given depth. Cells were unsorted, so CD4 and CD8 contributions were not separated. Pathologically expanded recipient clonotypes increased progressively from day 30 to day 180 as diversity fell. Broader posttransplant TCR repertoire diversity was predicted by graft donor and pretransplant recipient Inverse Simpson Index values.

Germline-derived CDR1 and CDR2 are SGHAT and FQNNGV. The CDR3 has 16 amino acids. Trimming cost V 3 bases and J 4 bases; bases outside gene matches: 11. Turning to this clone: The antigen remains unidentified.

Assay used: immunoSEQ multiplex PCR; TCRdb lists only in-frame clones, some missing. The table shows 69,000 or so clones, with about 93% occurring only once. This rearrangement joins TRBV11-2 to TRBJ2-5; 7 bases line up with TRBD1. Specimen: peripheral blood mononuclear cells. The TCR originated in a man aged 50-60 years in good health. Some clones in this sample may be carry-over from other donors' samples. The CDR3 sequence: CASSFLGQGVGETQYF. In DNA form, the CDR3 reads TGTGCCAGCAGCTTTCTGGGGCAGGGGGTCGGAGAGACCCAGTACTTC.